The clone carrying this T cell receptor (beta chain) was seen many times. Its target is not known. Unique molecular identifiers were affixed to single, distinct cDNA molecules. TCRdb processed the 5' RACE reads anew with MiXCR; each CDR3 protein has one entry. The sample shows 45,000 to 70,000 distinct CDR3 sequences, about 5.9% of them seen only once. This entry belongs to a study of early T cells in non-severe SARS-CoV-2 infection. Study-wide context: With bulk RNA from unsorted whole blood as input, sequencing yielded unpaired chains. Study-wide results and caveats: Using VDJdb, the matching emphasized anti-spike CD8 responses while missing private and CD4 specificities.

The CDR3 has 15 amino acids. Germline loops: CDR1 LGHDT, CDR2 YNNKEL (reference sequence). With 0 bases removed from V and 3 bases from J, the gap between germline ends came to 12 bases. This sequence originates from an adult who was a healthcare worker with PCR-confirmed SARS-CoV-2 infection or an uninfected control (not recorded which). The chain has TRBV3-1 and TRBJ2-7; a possible D gene is TRBD1 (6 bases). The sequenced sample was whole blood. CDR3 loop: CASSQDWTADYEQYF. As DNA, the CDR3 is TGTGCCAGCAGCCAAGATTGGACAGCCGACTACGAGCAGTACTTC.